A single sample is the source of the 25 T cell receptor beta chains below, sequenced in a study of blood T cell repertoires in COVID-19. Generated by immunoSEQ multiplex PCR, the TCRdb table keeps only in-frame clones and is missing some. The sample shows more than 85,000 clones, approximately 90% of them seen only once. Sequenced input: peripheral blood. These receptors originate from a woman aged 45-59 years with acute or convalescent COVID-19.

As DNA, the CDR3 is TGTGCCAGCAGCAGGTCTAGCGGAACAACTAGCACAGATACGCAGTATTTT. Translated: CASSRSSGTTSTDTQYF. The genes are TRBV2 and TRBJ2-3; TRBD2 matches 7 bases. The junction had 12 bases not matched to a gene; V was cut back by 6 bases and J by 0 bases. This CDR3 is 17 amino acids long. Germline V gene data show CDR1 as SNHLY and CDR2 as FYNNEI.

The chain joins TRBV27 to TRBJ1-5; tentatively, D is TRBD1 (6 bases). Germline loops: CDR1 MNHEY, CDR2 SMNVEV (reference sequence). This CDR3 has 15 amino acids. Trimming took off 4 bases at V and 4 bases at J, with 14 bases between the two ends. The CDR3 protein is CASSSTGSANQPQHF. For the CDR3, the DNA is TGTGCCAGCAGTTCAACAGGGTCCGCAAATCAGCCCCAGCATTTT.

This clone has only one observation. The rearrangement links TRBV30 to TRBJ2-2; D possibly corresponds to TRBD1 (5 bases). Trimming removed 0 bases at V and 7 bases at J, with 6 bases between. The length of the CDR3 is 12 residues. Germline CDR1 is GTSNPN and CDR2 is SVGIG (reference sequence). The CDR3 DNA reads as TGTGCCTGGAGTGTAAGGGGCGGGGAGCTGTTTTTT. Translated, it gives CAWSVRGGELFF.

For the CDR3, the DNA is TGTGCCAGCAGTATGAAACCATCACTAGCGGGCTCGCCCTCAAGTCCCTACAATGAGCAGTTCTTC. It codes for CASSMKPSLAGSPSSPYNEQFF. J is TRBJ2-1 and V is TRBV27, with 9 bases that match TRBD2. Unmatched junction bases numbered 25, after V lost 5 bases and J lost 2 bases. This CDR3 is built from 22 residues. Germline V gives CDR1 MNHEY, CDR2 SMNVEV (reference sequence).

This chain connects TRBV27 to TRBJ2-7, with D tentatively TRBD1 (7 bases). Trimming stripped 3 bases from V and 0 bases from J, with 15 bases between. Germline assignment: CDR1 MNHEY and CDR2 SMNVEV (reference sequence). This CDR3 is built from 16 residues. CDR3 coding DNA: TGTGCCAGCAGTTTTAAAGGAGGGGGCATCTCCTACGAGCAGTACTTC. Its translation is CASSFKGGGISYEQYF.

The V call is TRBV7-2, the J call TRBJ2-5; 7 nucleotides agree with TRBD1. The germline V gene has CDR1 SGHTA and CDR2 FQGNSA. This CDR3 region has 17 residues. V was pared by 5 bases and J by 2 bases, with 14 bases of the junction left unmatched. CDR3 region: CASSPGPGRGLQETQYF. CDR3 in DNA: TGTGCCAGCAGCCCAGGGCCGGGCAGGGGGTTACAAGAGACCCAGTACTTC.

The V gene is TRBV5-1, the J gene TRBJ2-3; D not certain. Deletions cut 0 bases from V and 5 bases from J, with 7 bases between. The CDR3 is made up of 13 amino acids. CDR1 and CDR2 (germline): SGHRS, YFSETQ. The CDR3 DNA is TGCGCCAGCAGCTTGGCCCAGAAAGATACGCAGTATTTT. Protein sequence: CASSLAQKDTQYF.

The CDR3 DNA follows: TGTGCCAGCAGCATAATCAGTTCCTACGAGCAGTACTTC. Translating it yields CASSIISSYEQYF. The chain couples TRBV28 to TRBJ2-7, with D unresolved. CDR1 MDHEN and CDR2 SYDVKM come from the germline V gene. The CDR3 is 13 amino acids. V lost 6 bases and J 1 base, leaving 10 bases between the germline ends.

This clone was observed a single time. DNA of the CDR3: TGCGCCCGACAGACAGCTAGCAATCAGCCCCAGCATTTT. It encodes CARQTASNQPQHF. The V gene is TRBV23-1, the J gene TRBJ1-5; weak D call: TRBD1 (5 bases). TRBV23-1 belongs to the ORF category, with a function that is uncertain. The CDR3 spans 13 residues. V gave up 11 bases and J gave up 0 bases, with 11 bases separating them.

V usage is TRBV2 and J usage is TRBJ2-7; 8 nucleotides match TRBD1. The CDR3 has 12 amino acids. J gave up 7 bases and V 6 bases, and 5 bases lay outside the gene matches. Germline V gene lookup returns CDR1 SNHLY and CDR2 FYNNEI. The CDR3 DNA reads TGTGCCAGCAGGGGGGACAGGCAGGAGCAGTACTTC. Protein sequence: CASRGDRQEQYF.

This rearrangement joins TRBV7-9 to TRBJ2-7, with D possibly matching TRBD1 (5 bases). This CDR3 is 14 amino acids long. Per the germline V gene, CDR1 is SEHNR and CDR2 is FQNEAQ (reference sequence). V shed 1 base and J shed 2 bases, with 9 bases lying between them. The CDR3 is CASSLEAGTYEQYF. The CDR3 DNA follows: TGTGCCAGCAGCTTAGAGGCAGGGACCTACGAGCAGTACTTC.

The chain joins TRBV2 to TRBJ1-2, with D uncertain. CDR3 length: 15 amino acids. Germline V lookup: CDR1 SNHLY, CDR2 FYNNEI. V lost 6 bases to trimming and J lost 8 bases, with 22 bases between them. The CDR3 sequence: CASRTRSTGMEGYTF. In DNA form, the CDR3 reads TGTGCCAGCAGAACACGTTCGACGGGAATGGAGGGCTACACCTTC.

This chain uses TRBV7-9 with TRBJ1-1; D remains unclear. CDR1 and CDR2 (germline): SEHNR, FQNEAQ (reference sequence). The CDR3 sequence is 15 residues long. The V end lost 1 base, the J end lost 4 bases, and 13 bases lay between the germline ends. In DNA form, the CDR3 reads TGTGCCAGCAGCTTAGAGGTTCCAAGCGGCACTGAAGCTTTCTTT. This translates into CASSLEVPSGTEAFF.

This rearrangement joins TRBV19 to TRBJ2-1; 12 nucleotides align to TRBD2. This CDR3 comprises 14 residues. The V gene end was trimmed by 7 bases and the J gene end by 9 bases; junction bases not matched to a gene: 7. The germline gives CDR1 LNHDA, CDR2 SQIVND (reference sequence). CDR3 coding DNA: TGTGCCAGTAAGACTAGCGGGAGCTACGGTGAGCAGTTCTTC. Translating it yields CASKTSGSYGEQFF.

This sequence joins TRBV2 and TRBJ1-2, with 11 bases identical to TRBD1. From germline, CDR1 is SNHLY and CDR2 FYNNEI. The CDR3 extends over 14 amino acids. The V gene end was trimmed by 4 bases and the J gene end by 8 bases; junction bases not matched to a gene: 6. Written as DNA, the CDR3 is TGTGCCAGCAGTGGAGGACAGGGGGCAAGAGGCTACACCTTC. This translates into CASSGGQGARGYTF.

The chain joins TRBV12-3 or TRBV12-4 to TRBJ1-2; D unclear. With 0 bases removed from V and 4 bases from J, the gap between germline ends came to 3 bases. The CDR3 contains 12 residues. The CDR3 DNA sequence: TGTGCCAGCAGTTTAGCCATCTATGGCTACACCTTC. Amino acids: CASSLAIYGYTF.

The table lists this clone with a count of one. The V gene is TRBV6-5, the J gene TRBJ1-2, with 8 bases matching TRBD1. The J segment lost 7 bases and the V segment lost 7 bases, leaving 14 bases of the junction unmatched. In germline, CDR1 is MNHEY, CDR2 SVGAGI. The CDR3 totals 15 residues. The CDR3 DNA is TGTGCCAGCACCCGTTACCTTACAGGGGGGGGTGGCTACACCTTC. Its translation is CASTRYLTGGGGYTF.

V and J are TRBV11-2 and TRBJ2-1; the D gene is possibly TRBD2 (7 bases). V was clipped by 3 bases and J by 3 bases, with 24 bases between them. Germline V gives CDR1 SGHAT, CDR2 FQNNGV. The CDR3 runs 19 residues. CDR3 in DNA: TGTGCCAGCAGCTTGAGGACAGCGGGATACACATCCTACTACAATGAGCAGTTCTTC. Translated, it gives CASSLRTAGYTSYYNEQFF.

The V and J genes are TRBV3-1 (or the pseudogene TRBV3-2) and TRBJ1-5; 8 nucleotides align to TRBD1. Per germline, CDR1 LGHDT and CDR2 YNNKEL (reference sequence). The CDR3 covers 17 residues. The V segment lost 0 bases and the J segment 4 bases; nucleotides outside the gene matches: 8. The CDR3, as DNA: TGTGCCAGCAGCCAAGAGACCCCGGGACAGGTGAATCAGCCCCAGCATTTT. Amino acids: CASSQETPGQVNQPQHF.

The chain couples TRBV28 to TRBJ1-4; no reliable D call. In germline, CDR1 is MDHEN, CDR2 SYDVKM. The CDR3 loop spans 16 amino acids. The V end lost 5 bases, the J end lost 1 base, and 14 bases lay between the germline ends. DNA for the CDR3: TGTGCCAGCAGTGCCCTTCCTCGGGTAACTAATGAAAAACTGTTTTTT. It is translated as CASSALPRVTNEKLFF.

V gene TRBV5-1 combines with J gene TRBJ1-2; D is uncertain. Germline V gene sequence: CDR1 SGHRS, CDR2 YFSETQ. Between the trimmed V and J ends, which lost 5 bases and 4 bases, there was a span of 15 bases. The CDR3 runs 14 residues. CDR3 sequence reads: CASSPEYPSYGYTF. The CDR3 nucleotides are TGCGCCAGCAGTCCTGAATATCCTAGCTATGGCTACACCTTC.

The V call is TRBV7-2, the J call TRBJ2-5; 9 bases fit TRBD1. This CDR3 is built from 17 residues. Per germline, CDR1 SGHTA and CDR2 FQGNSA. V lost 2 bases, J lost 2 bases, and 9 bases stayed unmatched. The CDR3 DNA sequence: TGTGCCAGCAGCTTAAGACCCGGGACAGGGAATCAAGAGACCCAGTACTTC. This sequence encodes CASSLRPGTGNQETQYF.

The V gene is TRBV4-1, the J gene TRBJ1-3; unclear D gene. Deletions cut 0 bases from V and 0 bases from J, with 9 bases between. The CDR3 consists of 16 residues. From germline, CDR1 is MGHRA and CDR2 YSYEKL. The CDR3 bases are TGCGCCAGCAGCCAAGAGAGAGGAAGCTCTGGAAACACCATATATTTT. Its protein is CASSQERGSSGNTIYF.

The V and J genes are TRBV24-1 and TRBJ2-1; the D gene is possibly TRBD2 (5 bases). V was shortened by 3 bases and J by 8 bases, with 19 bases between the two germline ends. Germline V gene data show CDR1 as KGHDR and CDR2 as SFDVKD. CDR3 length: 16 residues. The CDR3 nucleotides read TGTGCCACCAGTGATCGAGCGGCCCAAGGGTCCTATGAGCAGTTCTTC. Translated: CATSDRAAQGSYEQFF.

The chain employs TRBV29-1 and TRBJ2-5, with D maybe TRBD2 (5 bases). The V end lost 5 bases, the J end lost 2 bases, and 9 bases lay between the germline ends. CDR1 is SQVTM, CDR2 ANQGSEA, per germline. The CDR3 loop spans 12 amino acids. Written as DNA, the CDR3 is TGCAGCGTTTTAGCGCCACAAGAGACCCAGTACTTC. This encodes CSVLAPQETQYF.